This T cell receptor beta chain was captured by sequencing in a study of CD8 T cells in ankylosing spondylitis. The V and J ends lost 0 bases and 1 base respectively, with 7 bases between them. The CDR3 has 14 residues. Germline V lookup: CDR1 SGDLS, CDR2 YYNGEE. Turning to this clonotype: Its specificity is not known. This clone may be a read error of a much larger clone one base away.

Overall study findings and caveats: Disease-linked clones reportedly concentrated significantly in matched ankylosing spondylitis synovial fluid. A motif of eight highly homologous TCR beta variants was seen as apparently characteristic of ankylosing spondylitis blood. Disease-linked clones were CD8+ and relatively rare in peripheral blood.

Quantitative 5'-RACE with molecular barcodes generated TCR beta libraries. MiXCR, applied by TCRdb to the 5' RACE reads, yields one record per CDR3 protein. The sample records about 700,000 distinct CDR3 sequences, under 20% being singletons. The V and J genes are TRBV9 and TRBJ1-1; TRBD1 is a possible D gene (5 bases). The sequencing sample was made of blood, either unsorted or a sorted T cell fraction (not recorded which). This clonotype originated in a male donor with ankylosing spondylitis. In DNA form, the CDR3 reads TGTGCCAGCAGCGTAGTGGGGGAGAACACTGAAGCTTTCTTT. The encoded protein is CASSVVGENTEAFF.